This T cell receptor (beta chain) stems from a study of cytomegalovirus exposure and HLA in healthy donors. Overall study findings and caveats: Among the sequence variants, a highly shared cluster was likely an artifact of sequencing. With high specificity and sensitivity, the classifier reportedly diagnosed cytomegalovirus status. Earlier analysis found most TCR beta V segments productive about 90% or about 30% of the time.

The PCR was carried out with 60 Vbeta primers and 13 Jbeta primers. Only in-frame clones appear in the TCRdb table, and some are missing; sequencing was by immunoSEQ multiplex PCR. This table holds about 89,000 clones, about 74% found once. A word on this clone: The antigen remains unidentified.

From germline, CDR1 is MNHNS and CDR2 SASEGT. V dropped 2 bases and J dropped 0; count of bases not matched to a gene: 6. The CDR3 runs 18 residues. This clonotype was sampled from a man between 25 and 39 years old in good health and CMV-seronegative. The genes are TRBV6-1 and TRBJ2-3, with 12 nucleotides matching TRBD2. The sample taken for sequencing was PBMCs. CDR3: CASSENPSGGASTDTQYF. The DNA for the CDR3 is TGTGCCAGCAGTGAAAATCCTAGCGGGGGGGCTAGCACAGATACGCAGTATTTT.